This TCR beta chain was recorded in a study of blood T cell repertoires in COVID-19. About the study: Symptom resolution, clearance, or two negative PCRs marked the recovered donors of Cohort 3. Sources were T cells, B-cell-depleted T cells, or PBMCs; the material itself was cDNA or gDNA. Samples representing acute and convalescent COVID-19 were sourced from the United States, Italy and Spain.

After removal of 0 bases from V and 0 bases from J, the junction contained 1 base not matched to a gene. CDR1 SGHRS and CDR2 YFSETQ come from the germline V gene. This CDR3 has 16 residues. As concerns this clone: This sample also contains other DNA sequences that code for the same CDR3.

Clones were sequenced by immunoSEQ multiplex PCR, and TCRdb holds only the in-frame ones, with some missing. The sample has under 400,000 clones, around 87% seen once; the top ten hold more than 1.5%. Everyone who took part was roughly 18 to 89 years old, and they came from about 25 US areas. The gene calls are TRBV5-1 and TRBJ2-3; 10 nucleotides match TRBD1. This receptor was identified in a man between 35 and 55 years old in a cohort exposed to, infected with or recovered from COVID-19 (not recorded which). Sequenced material: PBMCs or T cells enriched from blood (not recorded which). The CDR3 here is CASSLGGQGSTDTQYF. As DNA, the CDR3 is TGCGCCAGCAGCTTGGGGGGACAGGGGAGCACAGATACGCAGTATTTT.